The 28 T cell receptor beta chains in this list originate from one sample, sequenced in a study of cytomegalovirus exposure and HLA in healthy donors (dated by TCRdb to 2016 to 2017). Libraries were prepared through the immunoSEQ multiplex PCR assay. TCRdb mirrors the immuneACCESS table, restricted to in-frame sequences. Some clones are absent from its copies; in checked studies, under half trace to an unresolved V gene, and the reason for the others is unknown. The sample yields 150,000 to 200,000 clones; less than 90% were counted once. 9.5% to 13% of the sample is taken by the ten largest. Input material: PBMCs. Every receptor here comes from a man between 25 and 39 years old in good health and CMV-seropositive.

The chain uses TRBV5-1 and TRBJ2-7; perhaps TRBD1 as D (6 bases). This CDR3 has 17 amino acids. The germline CDR1 and CDR2 sequences are SGHRS and YFSETQ. V was clipped by 0 bases and J by 9 bases, with 25 bases between them. In nucleotides, the CDR3 is TGCGCCAGCAGCTTGGGGCTTTCGAGACAGGCCCTAGTAGGGCAGTACTTC. Its translation is CASSLGLSRQALVGQYF.

The V and J genes are TRBV5-6 and TRBJ2-5, with D perhaps matching TRBD1 (6 bases). Germline CDR1 and CDR2: SGHDT and YYEEEE. Trimming shortened V by 0 bases and J by 1 base, and 7 bases separated the two germline ends. There are 14 residues in the CDR3. The CDR3 loop reads CASSLAQGQETQYF. In DNA form, the CDR3 reads TGTGCCAGCAGCTTGGCACAGGGCCAAGAGACCCAGTACTTC.

This chain uses TRBV5-6 with TRBJ1-1; D possibly corresponds to TRBD1 (6 bases). Looked up from germline, CDR1 is SGHDT and CDR2 is YYEEEE. Between the trimmed V and J ends, which lost 2 bases and 4 bases, there was a span of 12 bases. The CDR3 runs to 14 residues. DNA of the CDR3: TGTGCCAGCAGCTTTACAGGGCAGGTCACTGAAGCTTTCTTT. Translated: CASSFTGQVTEAFF.

The chain joins TRBV6-1 to TRBJ1-1, with 7 bases matching TRBD1. CDR3 length: 13 residues. V dropped 4 bases and J dropped 7; count of bases not matched to a gene: 6. CDR1 is MNHNS, CDR2 SASEGT, per germline. This CDR3 is CASSVSRQGEAFF. CDR3 bases: TGTGCCAGCAGTGTCTCTCGACAGGGTGAAGCTTTCTTT.

This chain connects TRBV9 to TRBJ2-2, with 9 bases identical to TRBD1. Germline V gene data show CDR1 as SGDLS and CDR2 as YYNGEE. CDR3 length: 18 residues. V dropped 4 bases and J dropped 3; count of bases not matched to a gene: 13. For the CDR3, the DNA is TGTGCCAGCAGCCGCACCTGGATGGGACAGGGCGACACCGGGGAGCTGTTTTTT. Protein product: CASSRTWMGQGDTGELFF. The whole variable domain, remainder taken from reference TRBV9 and TRBJ2-2, is DSGVTQTPKHLITATGQRVTLRCSPRSGDLSVYWYQQSLDQGLQFLIQYYNGEERAKGNILERFSAQQFPDLHSELNLSSLELGDSALYFCASSRTWMGQGDTGELFFGEGSRLTVL.

This clone has just a few counts. The rearrangement links TRBV5-1 to TRBJ1-5; 7 bases line up with TRBD1. V gave up 1 base and J gave up 1 base; unmatched junction bases: 2. There are 15 residues in the CDR3. Germline V gene lookup returns CDR1 SGHRS and CDR2 YFSETQ. The CDR3 DNA is TGCGCCAGCAGCTTGACAGGGGCAAGCAATCAGCCCCAGCATTTT. The encoded protein is CASSLTGASNQPQHF.

V is TRBV7-8 and J is TRBJ2-5; D is ambiguous. Trimming cost V 5 bases and J 5 bases, with 18 bases left between them. There are 15 residues in the CDR3. Germline-derived CDR1 and CDR2 are SGHVS and FQNEAQ. CDR3 loop: CASSPRSLQWETQYF. CDR3 sequence (DNA): TGTGCCAGCAGCCCGCGGTCGTTACAATGGGAGACCCAGTACTTC. Full variable domain (missing parts from reference TRBV7-8 and TRBJ2-5): GAGVSQSPRYKVAKRGQDVALRCDPISGHVSLFWYQQALGQGPEFLTYFQNEAQLDKSGLPSDRFFAERPEGSVSTLKIQRTQQEDSAVYLCASSPRSLQWETQYFGPGTRLLVL.

The J gene is TRBJ2-3, the V gene TRBV28; 8 bases line up with TRBD1. Trimming cost V 5 bases and J 6 bases; bases outside gene matches: 7. CDR1 and CDR2 from the germline V gene are MDHEN and SYDVKM. The CDR3 consists of 14 residues. The CDR3: CASSPTGVGDTQYF. In DNA form, the CDR3 reads TGTGCCAGCAGTCCGACAGGGGTGGGCGATACGCAGTATTTT.

The gene calls are TRBV28 and TRBJ2-5, with TRBD2 matching 10 bases. This CDR3 has 15 residues. Germline V gives CDR1 MDHEN, CDR2 SYDVKM. Trimming removed 6 bases from V and 5 bases from J; junction bases left unmatched: 9. CDR3 protein: CASSNLAGAAETQYF. CDR3 sequence (DNA): TGTGCCAGCAGCAATCTAGCGGGAGCGGCGGAGACCCAGTACTTC.

This chain joins TRBV11-2 and TRBJ2-5; TRBD1 is a possible D gene (6 bases). The CDR3 spans 17 residues. Between the trimmed V and J ends, which lost 0 bases and 0 bases, there was a span of 14 bases. The germline CDR1 and CDR2 sequences are SGHAT and FQNNGV. CDR3 nucleotide sequence: TGTGCCAGCAGCTTAGATTGGCAGGGGATGTACCAAGAGACCCAGTACTTC. Translation gives CASSLDWQGMYQETQYF.

V usage is TRBV7-6 and J usage is TRBJ2-7; 7 bases match TRBD2. Germline CDR1 is SGHVS and CDR2 is FNYEAQ. V shed 1 base, J shed 6 bases, and the junction held 6 bases outside the gene matches. The CDR3 runs to 14 residues. The CDR3 sequence: CASSLVGGSVEQYF. The CDR3, as DNA: TGTGCCAGCAGCTTAGTAGGCGGGAGCGTCGAGCAGTACTTC.

J is TRBJ2-3 and V is TRBV19; 12 bases are shared with TRBD1. CDR3 length: 14 amino acids. Germline V gives CDR1 LNHDA, CDR2 SQIVND (reference sequence). After removal of 3 bases from V and 10 bases from J, the junction contained 5 bases not matched to a gene. The CDR3 DNA sequence: TGTGCCAGTAGTATGACGGGACAGGGGGCTGCGCAGTATTTT. Protein product: CASSMTGQGAAQYF.

The V and J genes are TRBV29-1 and TRBJ2-3, with D perhaps matching TRBD1 (7 bases). V was clipped by 0 bases and J by 4 bases, with 14 bases between them. Germline V gene lookup returns CDR1 SQVTM and CDR2 ANQGSEA. The CDR3 totals 15 residues. In nucleotides, the CDR3 is TGCAGCGTTGAAGACCCAGGGGGAGGCGCAGATACGCAGTATTTT. It is translated as CSVEDPGGGADTQYF.

Only one count was recorded for this clone. V gene TRBV5-8 combines with J gene TRBJ2-1; a weak D match, TRBD2 (7 bases). Looked up from germline, CDR1 is SGHTS and CDR2 is YDEGEE. The CDR3 consists of 16 residues. Deletions cut 1 base from V and 1 base from J, with 12 bases between. The CDR3 sequence is CASSLRGGGSYNEQFF. The CDR3 DNA reads TGTGCCAGCAGCTTGAGAGGGGGAGGGTCCTACAATGAGCAGTTCTTC.

The V and J genes are TRBV4-1 and TRBJ1-4; D perhaps matches TRBD1 (5 bases). CDR1 is MGHRA and CDR2 is YSYEKL in the germline V gene. V was pared by 0 bases and J by 3 bases, with 17 bases between. The CDR3 has 18 amino acids. DNA for the CDR3: TGCGCCAGCAGCCAAGATGGGGCAGCCCAAGGGTCTAATGAAAAACTGTTTTTT. It translates to CASSQDGAAQGSNEKLFF.

The V and J genes are TRBV7-2 and TRBJ2-7; D is perhaps TRBD1 (6 bases). The CDR3 consists of 15 residues. Germline lookup yields CDR1 SGHTA and CDR2 FQGNSA. Trimming removed 1 base at V and 0 bases at J, with 10 bases between. The CDR3 spells CASSLGGGGSYEQYF. The CDR3 DNA sequence: TGTGCCAGCAGCTTAGGTGGGGGCGGCTCCTACGAGCAGTACTTC. The complete variable domain, with remaining parts taken from reference TRBV7-2 and TRBJ2-7, reads GAGVSQSPSNKVTEKGKDVELRCDPISGHTALYWYRQSLGQGLEFLIYFQGNSAPDKSGLPSDRFSAERTGGSVSTLTIQRTQQEDSAVYLCASSLGGGGSYEQYFGPGTRLTVT.

The chain is built from TRBV27 and TRBJ2-1, with 9 bases that match TRBD2. CDR1 MNHEY and CDR2 SMNVEV come from the germline V gene (reference sequence). Losses at the gene ends were 5 bases for V and 0 bases for J; bases not matched to a gene: 8. The CDR3 totals 17 residues. The CDR3 spells CASSNHLAGFSYNEQFF. The CDR3 nucleotides are TGTGCCAGCAGTAATCACCTAGCGGGGTTCTCCTACAATGAGCAGTTCTTC.

This clone showed up just once. The V call is TRBV5-1, the J call TRBJ1-1, with TRBD1 matching over 8 bases. CDR1 and CDR2 from the germline V gene are SGHRS and YFSETQ. The CDR3 extends over 12 amino acids. The V segment lost 5 bases and the J segment 8 bases; nucleotides outside the gene matches: 5. The CDR3 sequence is CASRHGQGEAFF. The CDR3 coding sequence is TGCGCCAGCAGACACGGACAGGGCGAAGCTTTCTTT.

V is TRBV6-6 and J is TRBJ2-7, with 11 bases aligning to TRBD1. Germline values: CDR1 MNHNY, CDR2 SVGAGI (reference sequence). The CDR3 runs 15 residues. V dropped 6 bases and J dropped 4; count of bases not matched to a gene: 8. CDR3 residues: CASRIAGTGGYEQYF. Here the CDR3 DNA reads TGTGCCAGCAGGATCGCCGGGACAGGGGGATACGAGCAGTACTTC.

The rearrangement uses TRBV5-4 and TRBJ1-2; the match to TRBD1 covers 9 bases. In germline, CDR1 is SGHNT, CDR2 YYREEE (reference sequence). There are 16 residues in the CDR3. Trimming removed 4 bases from V and 7 bases from J; junction bases left unmatched: 14. In DNA, the CDR3 is TGTGCCAGCAGCCTAATAGGCCGGGACAGGGATTCTGGCTACACCTTC. Translated, it gives CASSLIGRDRDSGYTF.

The gene calls are TRBV13 and TRBJ1-3; D perhaps matches TRBD1 (5 bases). Germline V gives CDR1 PRHDT, CDR2 FYEKMQ (reference sequence). The V and J ends lost 7 bases and 3 bases respectively, with 16 bases between them. The CDR3 length is 15 residues. This CDR3 reads CASTEDITGGNTIYF. The CDR3 region has the DNA TGTGCCAGCACCGAAGACATTACAGGTGGAAACACCATATATTTT.

This clone was recorded once. This chain uses TRBV11-3 with TRBJ2-1; D is perhaps TRBD2 (8 bases). V was cut by 5 bases and J by 7 bases, with 18 bases left in between. CDR3 length equals 15 residues. Per germline, CDR1 SGHNT and CDR2 YENEEA. The CDR3 nucleotides are TGTGCCAGCAGCCTAACTAGCGGCAGGGGGAATGAGCAGTTCTTC. It encodes CASSLTSGRGNEQFF.

The chain joins TRBV19 to TRBJ2-3; 7 nucleotides agree with TRBD1. With V trimmed by 4 bases and J by 4 bases, 8 bases remained unmatched. The CDR3 covers 15 residues. Germline V gene sequence: CDR1 LNHDA, CDR2 SQIVND (reference sequence). CDR3 in DNA: TGTGCCAGTAGTAGGGTAGGGGGCATCGCAGATACGCAGTATTTT. This encodes CASSRVGGIADTQYF.

V usage is TRBV27 and J usage is TRBJ2-2, with 8 bases fitting TRBD1. Germline values: CDR1 MNHEY, CDR2 SMNVEV (reference sequence). V was clipped by 6 bases and J by 7 bases; unmatched bases: 7. This CDR3 comprises 14 residues. CDR3 bases: TGTGCCAGCAGAGACAGGGGCGTTTTCGGGGAGCTGTTTTTT. As protein: CASRDRGVFGELFF.

This chain uses TRBV5-1 with TRBJ1-3; 9 bases agree with TRBD1. This CDR3 is built from 16 residues. Germline CDR1 and CDR2: SGHRS and YFSETQ. Germline trimming cut 4 bases from V and 0 bases from J; bases unmatched to any gene: 5. CDR3 nucleotides: TGCGCCAGCAGCCTTACAGGGGGCGCCTCTGGAAACACCATATATTTT. Translating gives CASSLTGGASGNTIYF.

The chain employs TRBV29-1 and TRBJ1-1; D gene ambiguous. Germline lookup yields CDR1 SQVTM and CDR2 ANQGSEA. Trimming took off 4 bases at V and 5 bases at J, with 5 bases between the two ends. The CDR3 totals 10 residues. CDR3 DNA sequence: TGCAGCGTTGCCCAAACTGAAGCTTTCTTT. Translation: CSVAQTEAFF.

The chain's CDR3 is CASNQGSGETQYF. The CDR3 coding sequence is TGCGCCAGTAACCAGGGGTCGGGGGAGACCCAGTACTTC. This sequence joins TRBV5-1 and TRBJ2-5, with a possible D match to TRBD1 (6 bases). The length of the CDR3 is 13 residues. Germline-derived CDR1 and CDR2 are SGHRS and YFSETQ. V gave up 8 bases and J gave up 5 bases, with 16 bases separating them. The full variable domain, rest sourced from reference TRBV5-1 and TRBJ2-5, is KAGVTQTPRYLIKTRGQQVTLSCSPISGHRSVSWYQQTPGQGLQFLFEYFSETQRNKGNFPGRFSGRQFSNSRSEMNVSTLELGDSALYLCASNQGSGETQYFGPGTRLLVL.

This clone was counted a single time. The CDR3 region is CATSRHTGTSISYEQYF. The CDR3 DNA sequence: TGTGCCACCAGCAGACACACCGGGACTAGCATCTCCTACGAGCAGTACTTC. This chain links TRBV15 with TRBJ2-7; 9 nucleotides agree with TRBD2. The CDR3 loop spans 17 amino acids. Germline V gene sequence: CDR1 LNHNV, CDR2 YYDKDF (reference sequence). V was clipped by 2 bases and J by 0 bases; unmatched bases: 8.